Below, 4 T cell receptor beta chains from the same sample are listed, as sequenced in a study of blood T cells in healthy people across ages. Sample-barcoded 5' priming and a J-beta primer mix drove a second PCR of roughly 6 to 12 cycles. TCRdb redid the calling of the 5' RACE reads with MiXCR, one entry per CDR3 protein. The sample includes about 1,600,000 distinct CDR3 sequences, approximately 40% seen only once; the top ten take under 8%. Sequenced input: blood. The receptor source for this set is a woman between 18 and 29 years old in good health.

This chain connects TRBV30 to TRBJ2-1, with TRBD2 as a possible D gene (5 bases). In germline, CDR1 is GTSNPN, CDR2 SVGIG (reference sequence). The CDR3 contains 14 residues. Trimming took 2 bases from V and 9 from J, leaving 17 bases between them. The CDR3 bases are TGTGCCTGGAGTCAGGACTCCGAGGCGGGTGAGCAGTTCTTC. It translates to CAWSQDSEAGEQFF. Using reference TRBV30 and TRBJ2-1 for the parts outside the CDR3, the full variable domain is SQTIHQWPATLVQPVGSPLSLECTVEGTSNPNLYWYRQAAGRGLQLLFYSVGIGQISSEVPQNLSASRPQDRQFILSSKKLLLSDSGFYLCAWSQDSEAGEQFFGPGTRLTVL.

This clonotype has more than one count but fewer than ten. The rearrangement links TRBV12-3 or TRBV12-4 to TRBJ2-1; TRBD1 matches at 8 bases. Trimming at V came to 5 bases and at J to 6 bases, leaving 6 bases not matched to a gene. This CDR3 has 14 amino acids. This chain's CDR3 is CASSPRGQINEQFF. As DNA, the CDR3 is TGTGCCAGCAGTCCCAGGGGGCAGATCAATGAGCAGTTCTTC.

This clonotype occurred a few times. This chain connects TRBV12-3 or TRBV12-4 to TRBJ2-7; the match to TRBD2 covers 14 bases. With 5 bases clipped from V and 2 bases from J, the junction kept 5 bases outside the gene matches. This CDR3 has 16 residues. The CDR3 DNA follows: TGTGCCAGCAGTCCGCTGACTAGCGGGGGGGCCTACGAGCAGTACTTC. Protein sequence: CASSPLTSGGAYEQYF.

This chain connects TRBV5-1 to TRBJ2-3; D is unresolved. This CDR3 comprises 16 residues. Germline V gene data show CDR1 as SGHRS and CDR2 as YFSETQ. V lost 3 bases to trimming and J lost 2 bases, with 16 bases between them. The CDR3 DNA reads as TGCGCCAGCAGCTATTCACAACCGGCGGCCACAGATACGCAGTATTTT. Amino acids: CASSYSQPAATDTQYF.